These 32 T cell receptor beta chains came from one sample sequenced in a study of OX40 agonist ivuxolimab in advanced cancers. Library method: the immunoSEQ multiplex PCR assay. TCRdb retrieved this table from immuneACCESS and kept in-frame rearrangements only. Not all clones are present; in checked studies, unresolved V genes account for under half, and no reason is known for the remainder. A total of 75,000 to 100,000 clones appear in this sample, approximately 84% of them only once. The ten largest clones capture less than 6% of the sample. This sample comprised CD4+ or CD8+ T cells sorted from blood, obtained in a trial of the OX40 agonist ivuxolimab. Receptors originate from an adult with an advanced solid tumor such as melanoma, head and neck, liver or kidney cancer.

The chain combines TRBV4-3 with TRBJ2-7; 11 bases are shared with TRBD1. Losses at the gene ends were 4 bases for V and 2 bases for J; bases not matched to a gene: 1. In germline, CDR1 is LGHNA, CDR2 YSLEER. The CDR3 extends over 14 amino acids. The CDR3: CASSPGQGAYEQYF. The CDR3 DNA reads TGCGCCAGCAGCCCGGGACAGGGGGCCTACGAGCAGTACTTC.

The rearrangement uses TRBV6-4 and TRBJ2-1, with TRBD1 as a possible D gene (6 bases). The CDR3 is made up of 15 amino acids. Germline V CDR1 and CDR2: MRHNA, SNTAGT. Between the trimmed V and J ends, which lost 0 bases and 6 bases, there was a span of 12 bases. Written as DNA, the CDR3 is TGTGCCAGCAGTGACTCGACAGGCCCAGGCAATGAGCAGTTCTTC. Amino acids: CASSDSTGPGNEQFF.

The chain uses TRBV7-2 and TRBJ1-2; D is ambiguous. CDR1 is SGHTA and CDR2 is FQGNSA in the germline V gene. The CDR3 length is 12 residues. The V and J ends lost 7 bases and 6 bases respectively, with 12 bases between them. CDR3 amino acids: CASMREADGYTF. For the CDR3, the DNA is TGTGCCAGCATGCGTGAGGCAGATGGCTACACCTTC.

The chain joins TRBV5-4 to TRBJ2-2; no reliable D call. Between the trimmed V and J ends, which lost 4 bases and 5 bases, there was a span of 9 bases. This CDR3 contains 13 residues. The germline CDR1 and CDR2 sequences are SGHNT and YYREEE (reference sequence). The CDR3, as DNA: TGTGCCAGCAGCCCCTCTACGACCGGGGAGCTGTTTTTT. Translating gives CASSPSTTGELFF.

A few counts support this clone. V and J are TRBV7-2 and TRBJ2-3, with D hard to call. CDR3 length equals 13 residues. The germline V gene encodes CDR1 SGHTA and CDR2 FQGNSA. Trimming took off 5 bases at V and 2 bases at J, with 8 bases between the two ends. In DNA form, the CDR3 reads TGTGCCAGCAGCGTTCTCTTCACAGATACGCAGTATTTT. It specifies CASSVLFTDTQYF.

The J gene is TRBJ1-4, the V gene TRBV7-2; D gene unclear. Looked up from germline, CDR1 is SGHTA and CDR2 is FQGNSA. This CDR3 is 16 amino acids long. The germline V and J ends were trimmed by 1 base and 0 bases, with 9 bases remaining between them. The CDR3 bases are TGTGCCAGCAGCTTAGGAGAAGGTTCAACTAATGAAAAACTGTTTTTT. Its translation is CASSLGEGSTNEKLFF.

The gene calls are TRBV14 and TRBJ2-2, with 7 bases aligning to TRBD2. Unmatched junction bases numbered 10, after V lost 4 bases and J lost 11 bases. CDR3 length: 14 amino acids. Germline V gives CDR1 SGHDN, CDR2 FVKESK. CDR3 sequence reads: CASSRGGSTEELFF. In DNA, the CDR3 is TGTGCCAGCAGCCGCGGGGGATCCACCGAAGAGCTGTTTTTT. Full variable domain (missing parts from reference TRBV14 and TRBJ2-2): EAGVTQFPSHSVIEKGQTVTLRCDPISGHDNLYWYRRVMGKEIKFLLHFVKESKQDESGMPNNRFLAERTGGTYSTLKVQPAELEDSGVYFCASSRGGSTEELFFGEGSRLTVL.

The genes are TRBV7-2 and TRBJ2-7; 8 nucleotides agree with TRBD2. Trimming took 0 bases from V and 1 from J; bases not matched to a gene: 8. Germline-derived CDR1 and CDR2 are SGHTA and FQGNSA. The CDR3 is 17 residues long. CDR3 sequence reads: CASSLAWTSPQSYEQYF. In nucleotides, the CDR3 is TGTGCCAGCAGCTTAGCTTGGACTAGCCCTCAGTCCTACGAGCAGTACTTC.

This chain links TRBV7-2 with TRBJ1-2, with 12 bases identical to TRBD1. The V gene end was trimmed by 7 bases and the J gene end by 7 bases; junction bases not matched to a gene: 7. The CDR3 is made up of 14 amino acids. Germline V CDR1 and CDR2: SGHTA, FQGNSA. The CDR3 is CASTQGQGARGYTF. CDR3 DNA: TGTGCCAGCACCCAGGGACAGGGGGCGCGTGGCTACACCTTC.

The chain links TRBV5-1 to TRBJ2-3; TRBD2 matches 10 bases. Germline V CDR1 and CDR2: SGHRS, YFSETQ. This CDR3 spans 15 amino acids. V dropped 9 bases and J dropped 1; count of bases not matched to a gene: 8. CDR3 region: CAKIRTSGRTDTQYF. CDR3 bases: TGCGCCAAAATAAGGACTAGCGGACGCACAGATACGCAGTATTTT.

The sample holds one count of this clone. The V and J genes are TRBV2 and TRBJ2-7, with TRBD1 matching over 10 bases. This CDR3 region has 18 residues. The V and J ends lost 5 bases and 4 bases, in that order; junction bases with no gene match: 17. Germline loops: CDR1 SNHLY, CDR2 FYNNEI. CDR3 region: CASSPTGTGEVGVYEQYF. Written as DNA, the CDR3 is TGTGCCAGCAGTCCCACCGGGACAGGGGAGGTAGGGGTATACGAGCAGTACTTC.

The chain couples TRBV27 to TRBJ2-3; 9 bases agree with TRBD1. Per germline, CDR1 MNHEY and CDR2 SMNVEV (reference sequence). The V gene end was trimmed by 5 bases and the J gene end by 1 base; junction bases not matched to a gene: 7. The CDR3 covers 16 residues. In nucleotides, the CDR3 is TGTGCCAGCAGTCCGTACAGGGGGCAGGGCACAGATACGCAGTATTTT. It codes for CASSPYRGQGTDTQYF.

The rearrangement uses TRBV7-9 and TRBJ2-5; tentatively, D is TRBD1 (8 bases). The CDR3 has 18 amino acids. Germline CDR1 SEHNR, CDR2 FQNEAQ (reference sequence). The V end lost 0 bases, the J end lost 5 bases, and 22 bases lay between the germline ends. CDR3 bases: TGTGCCAGCAGCTTAGCGCTAGCGGAGACAGGGGTAGGGGAGACCCAGTACTTC. It yields the protein CASSLALAETGVGETQYF.

The gene calls are TRBV5-6 and TRBJ1-5; 7 bases align to TRBD1. Germline CDR1 is SGHDT and CDR2 is YYEEEE. Losses at the gene ends were 0 bases for V and 4 bases for J; bases not matched to a gene: 4. The length of the CDR3 is 15 residues. For the CDR3, the DNA is TGTGCCAGCAGCTTGGGACAGGGCTTAAATCAGCCCCAGCATTTT. This sequence encodes CASSLGQGLNQPQHF. Variable domain in full (rest from reference TRBV5-6 and TRBJ1-5): DAGVTQSPTHLIKTRGQQVTLRCSPKSGHDTVSWYQQALGQGPQFIFQYYEEEERQRGNFPDRFSGHQFPNYSSELNVNALLLGDSALYLCASSLGQGLNQPQHFGDGTRLSIL.

The chain links TRBV5-8 to TRBJ1-5; the match to TRBD1 covers 7 bases. The junction had 10 bases not matched to a gene; V was cut back by 2 bases and J by 11 bases. The CDR3 consists of 14 residues. Germline loops: CDR1 SGHTS, CDR2 YDEGEE. The DNA of the CDR3 is TGTGCCAGCAGCTTCCGAGGGGGCTCCCCGACCCAGCATTTT. Residues: CASSFRGGSPTQHF.

The chain has TRBV7-3 and TRBJ2-1; 10 positions match TRBD2. There are 15 residues in the CDR3. V was clipped by 0 bases and J by 6 bases; unmatched bases: 2. Germline loops: CDR1 SGHTA, CDR2 FQGTGA. CDR3 loop: CASSLTSGGTNEQFF. CDR3 nucleotide sequence: TGTGCCAGCAGCTTAACTAGCGGGGGGACCAATGAGCAGTTCTTC.

The chain has TRBV7-2 and TRBJ2-7, with D tentatively TRBD2 (6 bases). V was cut by 1 base and J by 2 bases, with 15 bases left in between. Germline CDR1 reads SGHTA; CDR2 reads FQGNSA. There are 16 residues in the CDR3. Here the CDR3 DNA reads TGTGCCAGCAGCTTAGAGGAGGGCGGTGTCGCCTACGAGCAGTACTTC. Translating it yields CASSLEEGGVAYEQYF.

The chain couples TRBV6-5 to TRBJ1-2; D ambiguous. Trimming took 6 bases from V and 5 from J, leaving 16 bases between them. Per the germline V gene, CDR1 is MNHEY and CDR2 is SVGAGI. This CDR3 is 14 amino acids long. CDR3 in amino acids: CASRPPGVLYGYTF. CDR3 coding DNA: TGTGCCAGCAGGCCCCCCGGGGTTTTGTATGGCTACACCTTC.

The rearrangement uses TRBV4-1 and TRBJ1-6, with 8 bases matching TRBD1. Germline loops: CDR1 MGHRA, CDR2 YSYEKL. The CDR3 is 16 residues long. V was pared by 6 bases and J by 9 bases, with 13 bases of the junction left unmatched. The CDR3 loop reads CASRNLLTGERSPLHF. The CDR3 DNA sequence: TGCGCCAGCAGAAACTTGTTGACAGGGGAACGTTCACCCCTCCACTTT.

The chain joins TRBV2 to TRBJ1-6; D unclear. Germline V gene data show CDR1 as SNHLY and CDR2 as FYNNEI. The CDR3 consists of 17 residues. V was shortened by 0 bases and J by 0 bases, with 9 bases between the two germline ends. The CDR3 DNA follows: TGTGCCAGCAGTGAAGCGCGCGCATTCTCCTATAATTCACCCCTCCACTTT. This gives the protein CASSEARAFSYNSPLHF.

The V and J genes are TRBV6-5 and TRBJ2-1; 9 bases are a match to TRBD2. Germline lookup yields CDR1 MNHEY and CDR2 SVGAGI. Losses at the gene ends were 3 bases for V and 8 bases for J; bases not matched to a gene: 5. This CDR3 region has 14 residues. The CDR3 spells CASSYAGGPDEQFF. The CDR3, as DNA: TGTGCCAGCAGTTATGCGGGAGGGCCGGATGAGCAGTTCTTC.

The gene calls are TRBV12-5 and TRBJ1-1; D not certain. The CDR3 spans 11 residues. Germline lookup yields CDR1 LGHNT and CDR2 FRNRAP. The ends were cut back, 7 bases at V and 1 base at J, with 4 bases in the middle. The CDR3 loop is CASVANTEAFF. Written as DNA, the CDR3 is TGTGCTAGTGTTGCGAACACTGAAGCTTTCTTT.

The chain employs TRBV7-8 and TRBJ2-6; 9 positions agree with TRBD1. CDR3 length: 19 amino acids. The germline V gene has CDR1 SGHVS and CDR2 FQNEAQ. The V gene end was trimmed by 2 bases and the J gene end by 2 bases; junction bases not matched to a gene: 10. CDR3: CASSLLTRTGATGANVLTF. In nucleotides, the CDR3 is TGTGCCAGCAGCTTACTGACCCGGACAGGGGCTACTGGGGCCAACGTCCTGACTTTC.

This clone was recorded once. The gene calls are TRBV19 and TRBJ1-5, with a tentative D call TRBD1 (6 bases). Deletions cut 4 bases from V and 3 bases from J, with 13 bases between. Looked up from germline, CDR1 is LNHDA and CDR2 is SQIVND (reference sequence). The CDR3 runs to 15 residues. The CDR3 DNA reads TGTGCCAGTAGTACTGGAGACAGGAACAATCAGCCCCAGCATTTT. Its translation: CASSTGDRNNQPQHF.

The genes are TRBV4-3 and TRBJ2-1; TRBD2 aligns across 8 bases. Germline-derived CDR1 and CDR2 are LGHNA and YSLEER. The V segment lost 3 bases and the J segment 2 bases; nucleotides outside the gene matches: 6. There are 16 residues in the CDR3. The DNA of the CDR3 is TGCGCCAGCAGCCATTATACTAGCGGAGCCTACAATGAGCAGTTCTTC. Translating it yields CASSHYTSGAYNEQFF.

This chain uses TRBV29-1 with TRBJ2-5; 8 nucleotides agree with TRBD1. The J call may be faulty, since TRBJ2-7 better matches the DNA end. Germline assignment: CDR1 SQVTM and CDR2 ANQGSEA. The CDR3 is 11 amino acids. CDR3 loop: CSVVRGPEQYF. In DNA form, the CDR3 reads TGCAGCGTCGTCAGGGGGCCCGAGCAGTACTTC.

The chain has TRBV5-1 and TRBJ2-3; TRBD1 aligns across 9 bases. CDR1 is SGHRS, CDR2 YFSETQ, per germline. The trim removed 2 bases at V and 2 bases at J, leaving 6 bases unmatched. This CDR3 is built from 16 residues. The CDR3 DNA reads TGCGCCAGCAGCTTACTTACAGGGGGCCTCACAGATACGCAGTATTTT. Translated: CASSLLTGGLTDTQYF.

This chain joins TRBV6-6 and TRBJ2-5; D tentatively fits TRBD1 or TRBD2 (5 bases each). The CDR3 sequence is 12 residues long. Between the trimmed V and J ends, which lost 9 bases and 7 bases, there was a span of 15 bases. Germline V gene data show CDR1 as MNHNY and CDR2 as SVGAGI (reference sequence). The chain's CDR3 is CASRGAGGTQYF. CDR3 nucleotide sequence: TGTGCCAGTAGGGGAGCTGGGGGGACCCAGTACTTC.

The gene calls are TRBV6-6 and TRBJ1-1; TRBD1 might be the D (6 bases). V was shortened by 2 bases and J by 5 bases, with 15 bases between the two germline ends. This CDR3 region has 15 residues. CDR1 and CDR2 from the germline V gene are MNHNY and SVGAGI (reference sequence). The CDR3 DNA sequence: TGTGCCAGCAGTTACATCGCAGGGGTGCAGACTGAAGCTTTCTTT. Amino acid sequence: CASSYIAGVQTEAFF.

In DNA, the CDR3 is TGTGCCAGCATCCCCTTTCCGGGGACTGAAAAACTGTTTTTT. Translating it yields CASIPFPGTEKLFF. The gene calls are TRBV25-1 and TRBJ1-4; tentative D call: TRBD1 (5 bases). This CDR3 spans 14 amino acids. Germline CDR1 is MGHDK and CDR2 is SYGVNS. Trimming took off 7 bases at V and 7 bases at J, with 16 bases between the two ends.

In its sample, this clone was seen once. The V gene is TRBV19, the J gene TRBJ1-1, with 7 bases lining up with TRBD1. The CDR3 spans 16 residues. The germline V gene has CDR1 LNHDA and CDR2 SQIVND (reference sequence). The V segment lost 5 bases and the J segment 0 bases; nucleotides outside the gene matches: 9. As DNA, the CDR3 is TGTGCCAGTAGTCCACGGACAGGCAACATGAACACTGAAGCTTTCTTT. Translation gives CASSPRTGNMNTEAFF.

The gene calls are TRBV7-9 and TRBJ1-5, with D maybe TRBD1 (6 bases). Germline V gene data show CDR1 as SEHNR and CDR2 as FQNEAQ (reference sequence). V was clipped by 5 bases and J by 4 bases, with 15 bases between them. The CDR3 loop spans 15 amino acids. Here the CDR3 DNA reads TGTGCCAGCAGCCAGGTGGGGGGGCGGAATCAGCCCCAGCATTTT. It encodes CASSQVGGRNQPQHF.